Below are 9 T cell receptor beta chains sequenced from a single sample in a study of T cell repertoires in cytomegalovirus infection. Their antigens remain unidentified. TCRdb reanalysed the reads using MiXCR and keeps one entry per CDR3 protein. The repertoire consists of some 480,000 distinct CDR3 sequences, with 25% to 35% occurring once and the leading ten covering roughly a sixth. The sequences come from cultured PBMCs, collected from culture after CMV antigen stimulation. These receptors were taken from a human donor in good health (CMV status not recorded). Some clones in this sample may be carry-over from other donors' samples.

This clonotype was observed a few times. The V gene is TRBV11-3, the J gene TRBJ1-1; no clear D gene. Germline CDR1 is SGHNT and CDR2 is YENEEA. Between the trimmed V and J ends, which lost 4 bases and 0 bases, there was a span of 12 bases. This CDR3 is 15 amino acids long. CDR3 sequence (DNA): TGTGCCAGCAGCTCCGAGGACGGATTGAACACTGAAGCTTTCTTT. This encodes CASSSEDGLNTEAFF.

This chain joins TRBV10-1 and TRBJ2-3; possible D gene TRBD2, 5 bases. CDR1 is WNHNN, CDR2 SYGVQD, per germline (reference sequence). The CDR3 spans 13 residues. Trimming pared 8 bases from V and 3 bases from J, leaving 12 bases between. This chain's CDR3 is CASARRGTDTQYF. The CDR3 nucleotides read TGCGCCAGCGCCCGACGGGGTACAGATACGCAGTATTTT.

V and J are TRBV7-8 and TRBJ2-6; 13 nucleotides align to TRBD2. V lost 5 bases, J lost 5 bases, and 12 bases stayed unmatched. The CDR3 consists of 19 residues. Germline V CDR1 and CDR2: SGHVS, FQNEAQ. The DNA of the CDR3 is TGTGCCAGCAGCCCACACACTAGCGGGAGGGTCCTTAGGGCCAACGTCCTGACTTTC. Amino acid sequence: CASSPHTSGRVLRANVLTF.

V is TRBV7-9 and J is TRBJ1-2; the D gene is possibly TRBD1 (5 bases). V was pared by 5 bases and J by 6 bases, with 16 bases between. CDR1 and CDR2 (germline): SEHNR, FQNEAQ (reference sequence). The CDR3 covers 14 residues. CDR3 in amino acids: CASSASGTPNGYTF. The CDR3 DNA sequence: TGTGCCAGCAGCGCCTCCGGGACGCCCAATGGCTACACCTTC.

The chain couples TRBV5-1 to TRBJ2-1, with 12 nucleotides matching TRBD2. V was clipped by 4 bases and J by 6 bases; unmatched bases: 5. CDR1 and CDR2 from the germline V gene are SGHRS and YFSETQ. The CDR3 extends over 15 amino acids. As DNA, the CDR3 is TGCGCCAGCAGCACCGGACTAGCGGGATTCAATGAGCAGTTCTTC. The encoded protein is CASSTGLAGFNEQFF.

This chain links TRBV6-5 with TRBJ1-5, with D unresolved. CDR3 length: 15 amino acids. V lost 5 bases and J lost 7, with 18 bases in between. CDR1 is MNHEY, CDR2 SVGAGI, per germline. CDR3 in DNA: TGTGCCAGCAGTAGAAGTGTTAGTTTTCTGCAGCCCCAGCATTTT. Translated, it gives CASSRSVSFLQPQHF.

This clonotype occurred a few times. The chain employs TRBV6-1 and TRBJ2-1; D not certain. The CDR3 runs 15 residues. The germline V gene encodes CDR1 MNHNS and CDR2 SASEGT. V lost 1 base, J lost 1 base, and 8 bases lay in between. The CDR3 DNA is TGTGCCAGCAGTGAAGAGTGGGGATCCTACAATGAGCAGTTCTTC. This sequence encodes CASSEEWGSYNEQFF.

This clonotype was recorded a few times. This sequence joins TRBV11-2 and TRBJ2-1, with 8 bases identical to TRBD2. This CDR3 has 15 residues. V gave up 5 bases and J gave up 8 bases; unmatched junction bases: 11. Germline CDR1 is SGHAT and CDR2 is FQNNGV. For the CDR3, the DNA is TGTGCCAGCAGCCCTGACTGGACTAGCCGCGATGAGCAGTTCTTC. Translation: CASSPDWTSRDEQFF.

The V and J genes are TRBV9 and TRBJ2-1; D is uncertain. Germline CDR1 is SGDLS and CDR2 is YYNGEE. Trimming shortened V by 0 bases and J by 3 bases, and 13 bases separated the two germline ends. The CDR3 totals 16 residues. The CDR3 region is CASSVASGRDYNEQFF. The CDR3, as DNA: TGTGCCAGCAGCGTAGCGAGTGGTCGAGACTACAATGAGCAGTTCTTC.